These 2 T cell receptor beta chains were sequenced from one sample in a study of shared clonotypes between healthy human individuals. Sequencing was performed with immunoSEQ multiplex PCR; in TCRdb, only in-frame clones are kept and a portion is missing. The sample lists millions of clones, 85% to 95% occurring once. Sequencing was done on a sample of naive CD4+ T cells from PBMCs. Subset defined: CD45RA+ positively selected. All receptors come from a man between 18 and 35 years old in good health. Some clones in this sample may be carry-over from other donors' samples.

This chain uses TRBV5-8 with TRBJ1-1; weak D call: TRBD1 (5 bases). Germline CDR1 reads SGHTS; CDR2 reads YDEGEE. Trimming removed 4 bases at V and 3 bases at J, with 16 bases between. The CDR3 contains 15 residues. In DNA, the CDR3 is TGTGCCAGCAGCCAAGGAGGAGGGGTGCACACTGAAGCTTTCTTT. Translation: CASSQGGGVHTEAFF.

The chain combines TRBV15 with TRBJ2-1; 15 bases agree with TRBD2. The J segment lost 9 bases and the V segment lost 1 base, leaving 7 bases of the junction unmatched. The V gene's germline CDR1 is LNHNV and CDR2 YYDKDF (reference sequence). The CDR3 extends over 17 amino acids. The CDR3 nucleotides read TGTGCCACCAGCAGAGTGGGACTAGCGGGAGGATTGGGTGAGCAGTTCTTC. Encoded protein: CATSRVGLAGGLGEQFF.